The TCR beta chain described here comes from a study of blood T cell repertoires in COVID-19. Study background: The study drew acute and convalescent COVID-19 samples from the United States, Italy and Spain. T cells, B-cell-depleted T cells, or PBMCs provided the cDNA or gDNA that served as material.

Method: immunoSEQ multiplex PCR; TCRdb's copy keeps in-frame clones and lacks some. The repertoire holds around 140,000 clones, with roughly four fifths as singletons. The sequencing sample was made of peripheral blood. The clonotype originates from a human donor with acute or convalescent COVID-19. The donor label of this sample is uncertain.

For the CDR3, the DNA is TGTGCCAGCAGCCCCACCCGAACTCTTCGGGGCTACACCTTC. Protein product: CASSPTRTLRGYTF. This chain connects TRBV5-5 to TRBJ1-2; D gene unclear. Germline V lookup: CDR1 SGHKS, CDR2 YYEKEE (reference sequence). This CDR3 contains 14 residues. V lost 4 bases to trimming and J lost 8 bases, with 18 bases between them.